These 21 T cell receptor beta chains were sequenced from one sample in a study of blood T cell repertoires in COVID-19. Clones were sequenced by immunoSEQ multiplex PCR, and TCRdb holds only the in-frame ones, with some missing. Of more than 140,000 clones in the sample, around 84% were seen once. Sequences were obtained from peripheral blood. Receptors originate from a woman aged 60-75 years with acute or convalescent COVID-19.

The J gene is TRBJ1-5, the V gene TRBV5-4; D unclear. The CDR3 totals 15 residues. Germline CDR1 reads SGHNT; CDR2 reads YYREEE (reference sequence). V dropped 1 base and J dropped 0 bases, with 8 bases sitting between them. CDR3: CASSLTAYSNQPQHF. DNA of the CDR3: TGTGCCAGCAGCTTGACAGCCTATAGCAATCAGCCCCAGCATTTT.

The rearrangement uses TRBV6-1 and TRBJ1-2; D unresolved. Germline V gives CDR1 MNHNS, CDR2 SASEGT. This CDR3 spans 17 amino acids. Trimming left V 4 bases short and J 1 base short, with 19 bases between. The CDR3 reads CASSASGLKVINYGYTF. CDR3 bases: TGTGCCAGCAGTGCCTCCGGACTCAAGGTCATTAACTATGGCTACACCTTC.

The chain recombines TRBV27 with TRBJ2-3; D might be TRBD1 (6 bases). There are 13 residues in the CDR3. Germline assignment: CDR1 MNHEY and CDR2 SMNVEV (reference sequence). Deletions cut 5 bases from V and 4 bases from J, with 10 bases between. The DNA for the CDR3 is TGTGCCAGCAGTATTAGGGGGTCAGATACGCAGTATTTT. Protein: CASSIRGSDTQYF.

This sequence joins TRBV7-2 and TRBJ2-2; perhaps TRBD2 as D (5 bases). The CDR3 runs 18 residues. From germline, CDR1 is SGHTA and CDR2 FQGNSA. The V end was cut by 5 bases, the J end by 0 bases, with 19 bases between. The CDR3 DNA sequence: TGTGCCAGCAGCCCAGCAATAACTAGGACCACGAACACCGGGGAGCTGTTTTTT. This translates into CASSPAITRTTNTGELFF.

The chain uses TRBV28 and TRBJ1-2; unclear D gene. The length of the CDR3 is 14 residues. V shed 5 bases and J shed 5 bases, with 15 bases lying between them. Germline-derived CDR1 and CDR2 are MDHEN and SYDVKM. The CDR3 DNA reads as TGTGCCAGCAGTGAGGGATCCACCGAGTATGGCTACACCTTC. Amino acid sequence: CASSEGSTEYGYTF.

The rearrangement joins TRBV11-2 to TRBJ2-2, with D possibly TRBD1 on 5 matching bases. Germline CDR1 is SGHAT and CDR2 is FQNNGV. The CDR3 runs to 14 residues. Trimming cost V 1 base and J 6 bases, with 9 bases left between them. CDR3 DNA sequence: TGTGCCAGCAGCTTAGGGGGCTCGGCCGGGGAGCTGTTTTTT. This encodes CASSLGGSAGELFF.

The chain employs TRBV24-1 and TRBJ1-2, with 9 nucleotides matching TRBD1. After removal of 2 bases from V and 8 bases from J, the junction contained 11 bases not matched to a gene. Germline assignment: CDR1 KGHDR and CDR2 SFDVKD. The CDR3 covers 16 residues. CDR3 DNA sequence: TGTGCCACCAGTGATTCGGGACAGGGAAATCAGCAAGGCTACACCTTC. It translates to CATSDSGQGNQQGYTF.

The CDR3 loop reads CASSEGTGGSPLHF. CDR3 coding DNA: TGTGCCAGCAGTGAAGGGACAGGGGGTTCACCCCTCCACTTT. The gene calls are TRBV6-1 and TRBJ1-6; 10 nucleotides match TRBD1. The V segment lost 1 base and the J segment 9 bases; nucleotides outside the gene matches: 0. CDR1 and CDR2 from the germline V gene are MNHNS and SASEGT. The CDR3 runs 14 residues.

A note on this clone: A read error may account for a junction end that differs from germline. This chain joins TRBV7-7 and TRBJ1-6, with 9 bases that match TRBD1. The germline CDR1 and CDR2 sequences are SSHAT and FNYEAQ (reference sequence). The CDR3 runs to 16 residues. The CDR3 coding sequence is TGTGCTAGCAGCGTTGACCGGGACAGGGCCCGTTCACCCCTCCACTTT. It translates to CASSVDRDRARSPLHF. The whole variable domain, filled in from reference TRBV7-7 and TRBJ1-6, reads GAGVSQSPRYKVTKRGQDVTLRCDPISSHATLYWYQQALGQGPEFLTYFNYEAQPDKSGLPSDRFSAERPEGSISTLTIQRTEQRDSAMYRCASSVDRDRARSPLHFGNGTRLTVT.

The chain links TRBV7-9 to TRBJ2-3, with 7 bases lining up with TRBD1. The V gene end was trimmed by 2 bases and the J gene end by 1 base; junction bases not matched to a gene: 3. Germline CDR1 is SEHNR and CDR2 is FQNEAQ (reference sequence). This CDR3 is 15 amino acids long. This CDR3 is CASSLKGTGTDTQYF. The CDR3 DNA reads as TGTGCCAGCAGCTTAAAGGGGACAGGCACAGATACGCAGTATTTT. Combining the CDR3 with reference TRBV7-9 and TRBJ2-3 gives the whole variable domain DTGVSQNPRHKITKRGQNVTFRCDPISEHNRLYWYRQTLGQGPEFLTYFQNEAQLEKSRLLSDRFSAERPKGSFSTLEIQRTEQGDSAMYLCASSLKGTGTDTQYFGPGTRLTVL.

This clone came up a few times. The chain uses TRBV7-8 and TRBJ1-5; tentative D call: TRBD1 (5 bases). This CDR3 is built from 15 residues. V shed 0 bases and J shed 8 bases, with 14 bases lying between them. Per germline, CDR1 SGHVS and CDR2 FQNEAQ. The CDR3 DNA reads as TGTGCCAGCAGCTTAGCGAGCGACAGAAGGGAGCCCCAGCATTTT. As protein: CASSLASDRREPQHF.

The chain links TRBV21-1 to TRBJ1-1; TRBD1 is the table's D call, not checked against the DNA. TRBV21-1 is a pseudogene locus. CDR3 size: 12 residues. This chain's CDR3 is CASKGVNTEAFF. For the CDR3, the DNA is TGTGCCAGCAAAGGGGTGAACACTGAAGCTTTCTTT.

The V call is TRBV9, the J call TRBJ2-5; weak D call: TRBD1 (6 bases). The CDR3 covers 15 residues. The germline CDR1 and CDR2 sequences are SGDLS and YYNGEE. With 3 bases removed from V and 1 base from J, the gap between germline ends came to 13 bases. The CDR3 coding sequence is TGTGCCAGCAGCGGGGGGCCGCGGGTCCAAGAGACCCAGTACTTC. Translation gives CASSGGPRVQETQYF.

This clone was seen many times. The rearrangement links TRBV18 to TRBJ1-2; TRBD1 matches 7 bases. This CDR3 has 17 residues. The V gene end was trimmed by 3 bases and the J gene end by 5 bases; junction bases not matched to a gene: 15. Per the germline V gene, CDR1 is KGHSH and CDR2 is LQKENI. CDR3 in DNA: TGTGCCAGCTCACCGACGTCCCCCCAGGGGGTCACATATGGCTACACCTTC. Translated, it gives CASSPTSPQGVTYGYTF.

This CDR3 is CASSSQMANTEAFF. DNA for the CDR3: TGCGCCAGCAGCTCCCAGATGGCGAACACTGAAGCTTTCTTT. The chain links TRBV5-1 to TRBJ1-1; D gene unclear. Germline V lookup: CDR1 SGHRS, CDR2 YFSETQ. The CDR3 loop spans 14 amino acids. V lost 3 bases and J 1 base, leaving 10 bases between the germline ends.

The CDR3 DNA is TGTGCCAGCAGCTCGAACTCTATAAGGGAGCGGGGAAACACCATATATTTT. Its translation: CASSSNSIRERGNTIYF. J is TRBJ1-3 and V is TRBV11-2, with D uncertain. The CDR3 runs to 17 residues. Germline CDR1 is SGHAT and CDR2 is FQNNGV. V gave up 4 bases and J gave up 4 bases, with 20 bases separating them.

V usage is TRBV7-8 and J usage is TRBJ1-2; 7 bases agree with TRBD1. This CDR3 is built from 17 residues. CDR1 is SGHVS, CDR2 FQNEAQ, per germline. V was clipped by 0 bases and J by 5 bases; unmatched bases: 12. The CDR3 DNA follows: TGTGCCAGCAGCTTAGCGAACCCACAGGGGCGGGGATATGGCTACACCTTC. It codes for CASSLANPQGRGYGYTF.

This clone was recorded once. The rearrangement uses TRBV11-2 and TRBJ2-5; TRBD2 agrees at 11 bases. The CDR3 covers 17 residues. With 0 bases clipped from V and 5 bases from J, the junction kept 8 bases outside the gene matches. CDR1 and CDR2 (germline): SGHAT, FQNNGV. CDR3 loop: CASSLDHLAGGRETQYF. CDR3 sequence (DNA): TGTGCCAGCAGCTTAGATCATCTAGCGGGGGGAAGGGAGACCCAGTACTTC.

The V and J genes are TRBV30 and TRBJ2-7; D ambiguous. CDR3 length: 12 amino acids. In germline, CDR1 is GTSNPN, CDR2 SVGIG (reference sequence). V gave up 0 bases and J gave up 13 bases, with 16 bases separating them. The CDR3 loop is CAWSVSSYFPYF. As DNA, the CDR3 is TGTGCCTGGAGTGTGAGTAGCTACTTCCCCTACTTC.

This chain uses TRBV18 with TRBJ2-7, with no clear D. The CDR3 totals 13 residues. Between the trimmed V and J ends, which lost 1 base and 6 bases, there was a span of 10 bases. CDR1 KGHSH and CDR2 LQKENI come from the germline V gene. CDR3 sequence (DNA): TGTGCCAGCTCACCACACGAAACTGGCGAGCAGTACTTC. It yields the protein CASSPHETGEQYF.

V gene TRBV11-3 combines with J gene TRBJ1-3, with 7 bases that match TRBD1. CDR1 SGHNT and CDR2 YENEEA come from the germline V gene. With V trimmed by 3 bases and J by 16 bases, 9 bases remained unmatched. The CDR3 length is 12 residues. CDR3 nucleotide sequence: TGTGCCAGCAGCTTGCGGGACAGTATTCGGTATTTT. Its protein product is CASSLRDSIRYF. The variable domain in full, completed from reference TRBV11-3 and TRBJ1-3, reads EAGVVQSPRYKIIEKKQPVAFWCNPISGHNTLYWYLQNLGQGPELLIRYENEEAVDDSQLPKDRFSAERLKGVDSTLKIQPAELGDSAVYLCASSLRDSIRYFGEGSWLTVV.